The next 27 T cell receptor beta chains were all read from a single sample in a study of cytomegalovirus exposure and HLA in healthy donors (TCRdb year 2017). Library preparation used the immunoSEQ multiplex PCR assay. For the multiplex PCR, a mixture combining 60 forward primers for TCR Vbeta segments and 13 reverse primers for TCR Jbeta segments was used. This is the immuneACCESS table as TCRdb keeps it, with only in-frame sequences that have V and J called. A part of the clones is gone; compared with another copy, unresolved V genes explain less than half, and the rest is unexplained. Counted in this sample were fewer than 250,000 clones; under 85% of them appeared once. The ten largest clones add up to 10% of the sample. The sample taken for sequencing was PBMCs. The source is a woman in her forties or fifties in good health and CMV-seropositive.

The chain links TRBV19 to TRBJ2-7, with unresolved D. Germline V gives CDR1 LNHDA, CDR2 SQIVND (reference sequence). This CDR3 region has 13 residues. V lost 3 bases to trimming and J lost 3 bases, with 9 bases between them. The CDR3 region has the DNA TGTGCCAGTAGTATCGGGTCGGACTACGAGCAGTACTTC. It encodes CASSIGSDYEQYF.

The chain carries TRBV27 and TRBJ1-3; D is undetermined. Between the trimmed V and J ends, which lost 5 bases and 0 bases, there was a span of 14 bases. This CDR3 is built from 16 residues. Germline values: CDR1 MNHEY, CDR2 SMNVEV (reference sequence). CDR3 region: CASSAGGFRSGNTIYF. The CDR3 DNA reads TGTGCCAGCAGTGCCGGTGGTTTTCGCTCTGGAAACACCATATATTTT.

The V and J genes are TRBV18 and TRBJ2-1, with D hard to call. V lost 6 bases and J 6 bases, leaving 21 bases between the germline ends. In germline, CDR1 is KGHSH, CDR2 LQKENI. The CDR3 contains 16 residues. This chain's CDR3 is CASSQRQADGRNEQFF. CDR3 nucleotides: TGTGCCAGCTCTCAACGTCAGGCAGATGGCCGCAATGAGCAGTTCTTC. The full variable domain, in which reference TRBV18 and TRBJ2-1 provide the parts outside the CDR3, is NAGVMQNPRHLVRRRGQEARLRCSPMKGHSHVYWYRQLPEEGLKFMVYLQKENIIDESGMPKERFSAEFPKEGPSILRIQQVVRGDSAAYFCASSQRQADGRNEQFFGPGTRLTVL.

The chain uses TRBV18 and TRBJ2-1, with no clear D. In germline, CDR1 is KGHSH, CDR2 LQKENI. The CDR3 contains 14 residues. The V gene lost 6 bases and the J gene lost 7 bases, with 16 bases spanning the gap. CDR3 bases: TGTGCCAGCTCTCACGTCGCTCTACGGAATGAGCAGTTCTTC. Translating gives CASSHVALRNEQFF.

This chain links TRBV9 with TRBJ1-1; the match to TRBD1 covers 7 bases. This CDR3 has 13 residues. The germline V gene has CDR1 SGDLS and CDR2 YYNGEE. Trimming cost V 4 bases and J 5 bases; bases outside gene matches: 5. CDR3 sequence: CASSLTGATEAFF. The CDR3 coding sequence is TGTGCCAGCAGCCTAACAGGGGCTACTGAAGCTTTCTTT.

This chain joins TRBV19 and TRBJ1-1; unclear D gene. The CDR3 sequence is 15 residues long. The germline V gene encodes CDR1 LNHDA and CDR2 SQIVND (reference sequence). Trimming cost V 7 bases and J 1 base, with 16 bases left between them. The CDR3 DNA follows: TGTGCCAGTACCCGGGAGAAGGTTCCGAACACTGAAGCTTTCTTT. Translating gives CASTREKVPNTEAFF. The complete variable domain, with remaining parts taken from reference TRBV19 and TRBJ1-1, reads DGGITQSPKYLFRKEGQNVTLSCEQNLNHDAMYWYRQDPGQGLRLIYYSQIVNDFQKGDIAEGYSVSREKKESFPLTVTSAQKNPTAFYLCASTREKVPNTEAFFGQGTRLTVV.

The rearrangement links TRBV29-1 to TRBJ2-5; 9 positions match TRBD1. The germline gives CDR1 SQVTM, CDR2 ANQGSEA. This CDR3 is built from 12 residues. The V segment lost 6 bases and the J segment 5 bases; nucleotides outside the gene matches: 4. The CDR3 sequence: CSVQTGGETQYF. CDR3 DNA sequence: TGCAGCGTCCAGACAGGGGGGGAGACCCAGTACTTC.

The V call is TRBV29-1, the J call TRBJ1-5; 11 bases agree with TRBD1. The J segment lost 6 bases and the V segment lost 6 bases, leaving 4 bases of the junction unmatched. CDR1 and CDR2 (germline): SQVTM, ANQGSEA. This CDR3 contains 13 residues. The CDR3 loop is CSVGQGDGQPQHF. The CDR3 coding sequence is TGCAGCGTGGGACAGGGGGACGGTCAGCCCCAGCATTTT.

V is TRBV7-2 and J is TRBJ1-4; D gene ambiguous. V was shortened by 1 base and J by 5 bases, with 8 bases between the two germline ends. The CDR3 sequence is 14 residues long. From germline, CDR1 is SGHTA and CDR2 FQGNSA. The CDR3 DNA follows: TGTGCCAGCAGCTTAGAGTTCGCGAATGAAAAACTGTTTTTT. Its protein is CASSLEFANEKLFF.

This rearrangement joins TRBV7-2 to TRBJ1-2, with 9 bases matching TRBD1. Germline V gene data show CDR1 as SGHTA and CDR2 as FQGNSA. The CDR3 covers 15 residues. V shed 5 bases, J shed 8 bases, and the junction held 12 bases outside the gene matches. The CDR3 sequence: CASSPPRDRVPGYTF. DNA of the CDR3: TGTGCCAGCAGCCCCCCCCGGGACAGGGTACCGGGCTACACCTTC.

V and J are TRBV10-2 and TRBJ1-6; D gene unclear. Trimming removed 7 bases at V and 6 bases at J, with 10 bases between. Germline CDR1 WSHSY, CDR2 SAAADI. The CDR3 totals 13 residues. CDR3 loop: CASTVSSNSPLHF. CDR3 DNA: TGCGCCAGCACAGTCTCCAGTAATTCACCCCTCCACTTT.

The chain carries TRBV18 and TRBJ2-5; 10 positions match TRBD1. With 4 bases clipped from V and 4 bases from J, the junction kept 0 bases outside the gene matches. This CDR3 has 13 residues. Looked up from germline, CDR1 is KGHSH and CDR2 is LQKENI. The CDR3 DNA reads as TGTGCCAGCTCACGGGACAGGGGAGAGACCCAGTACTTC. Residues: CASSRDRGETQYF.

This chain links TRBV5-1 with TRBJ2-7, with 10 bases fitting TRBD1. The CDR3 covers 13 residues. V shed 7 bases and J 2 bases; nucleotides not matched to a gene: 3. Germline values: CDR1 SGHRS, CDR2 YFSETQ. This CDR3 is CASHGQGAYEQYF. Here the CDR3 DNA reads TGCGCCAGCCACGGACAGGGGGCCTACGAGCAGTACTTC.

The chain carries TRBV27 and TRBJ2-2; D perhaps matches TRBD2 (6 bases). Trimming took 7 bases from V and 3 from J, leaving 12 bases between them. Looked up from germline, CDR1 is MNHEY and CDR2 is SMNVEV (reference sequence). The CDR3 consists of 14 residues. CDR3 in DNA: TGTGCCAGCAAGCCAGGGAGGTACACCGGGGAGCTGTTTTTT. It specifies CASKPGRYTGELFF.

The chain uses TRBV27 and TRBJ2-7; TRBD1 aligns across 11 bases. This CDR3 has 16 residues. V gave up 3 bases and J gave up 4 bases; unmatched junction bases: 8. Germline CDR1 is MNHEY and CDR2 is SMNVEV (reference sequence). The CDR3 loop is CASSFNKDRGQYEQYF. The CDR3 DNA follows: TGTGCCAGCAGTTTCAATAAGGACAGGGGGCAATACGAGCAGTACTTC.

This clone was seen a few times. CDR3 DNA sequence: TGTGCCAGCTCAACCGACAGGGGATCTGGCTACACCTTC. This encodes CASSTDRGSGYTF. This chain uses TRBV18 with TRBJ1-2; 8 nucleotides match TRBD1. Trimming removed 5 bases from V and 7 bases from J; junction bases left unmatched: 6. From germline, CDR1 is KGHSH and CDR2 LQKENI. The length of the CDR3 is 13 residues.

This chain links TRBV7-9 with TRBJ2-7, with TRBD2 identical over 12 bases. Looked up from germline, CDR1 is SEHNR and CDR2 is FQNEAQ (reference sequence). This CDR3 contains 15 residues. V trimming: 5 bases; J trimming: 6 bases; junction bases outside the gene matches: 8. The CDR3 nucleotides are TGTGCCAGCAGCCTCAAGACTAGCGGGAGACCCGAGCAGTACTTC. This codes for CASSLKTSGRPEQYF.

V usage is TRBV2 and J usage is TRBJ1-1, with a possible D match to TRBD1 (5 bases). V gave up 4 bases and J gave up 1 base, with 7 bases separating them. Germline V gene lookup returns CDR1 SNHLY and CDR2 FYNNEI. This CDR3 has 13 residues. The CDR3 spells CASSGQPNTEAFF. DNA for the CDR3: TGTGCCAGCAGTGGACAGCCGAACACTGAAGCTTTCTTT.

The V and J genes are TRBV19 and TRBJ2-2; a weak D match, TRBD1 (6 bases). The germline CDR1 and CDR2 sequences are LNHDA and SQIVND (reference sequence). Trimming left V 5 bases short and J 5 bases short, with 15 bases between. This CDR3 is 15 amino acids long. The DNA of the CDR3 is TGTGCCAGTAGTTCCCCCGGGACATTGACCGGGGAGCTGTTTTTT. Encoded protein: CASSSPGTLTGELFF.

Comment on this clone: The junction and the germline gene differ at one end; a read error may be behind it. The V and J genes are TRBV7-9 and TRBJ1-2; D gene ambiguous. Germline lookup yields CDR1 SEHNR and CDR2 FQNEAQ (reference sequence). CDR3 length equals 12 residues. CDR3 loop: CSSSRVDWGYTF. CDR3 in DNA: TGTTCCAGCAGCCGGGTTGATTGGGGCTACACCTTC. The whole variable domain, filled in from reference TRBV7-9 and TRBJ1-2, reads DTGVSQNPRHKITKRGQNVTFRCDPISEHNRLYWYRQTLGQGPEFLTYFQNEAQLEKSRLLSDRFSAERPKGSFSTLEIQRTEQGDSAMYLCSSSRVDWGYTFGSGTRLTVV.

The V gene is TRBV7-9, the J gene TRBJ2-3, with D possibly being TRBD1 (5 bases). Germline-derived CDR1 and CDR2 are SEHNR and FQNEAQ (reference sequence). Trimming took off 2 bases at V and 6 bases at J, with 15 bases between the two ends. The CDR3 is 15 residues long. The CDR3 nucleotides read TGTGCCAGCAGCTTAAGTAGGGGCGGATGGGATACGCAGTATTTT. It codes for CASSLSRGGWDTQYF.

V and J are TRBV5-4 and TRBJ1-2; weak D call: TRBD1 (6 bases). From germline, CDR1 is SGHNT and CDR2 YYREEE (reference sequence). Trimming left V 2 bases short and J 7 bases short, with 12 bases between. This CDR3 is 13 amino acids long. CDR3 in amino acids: CASSLRGALGYTF. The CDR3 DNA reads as TGTGCCAGCAGCTTACGGGGGGCGCTTGGCTACACCTTC.

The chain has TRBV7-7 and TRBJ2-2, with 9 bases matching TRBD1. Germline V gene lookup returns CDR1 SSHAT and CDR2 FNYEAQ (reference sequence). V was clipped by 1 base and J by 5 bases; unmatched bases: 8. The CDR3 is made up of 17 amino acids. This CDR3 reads CASSLVAGQGWTGELFF. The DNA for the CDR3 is TGTGCCAGCAGCTTAGTGGCGGGACAGGGTTGGACCGGGGAGCTGTTTTTT.

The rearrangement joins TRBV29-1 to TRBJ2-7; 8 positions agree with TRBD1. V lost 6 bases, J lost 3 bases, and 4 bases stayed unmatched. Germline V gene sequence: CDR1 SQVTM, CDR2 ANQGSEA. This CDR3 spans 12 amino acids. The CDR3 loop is CSVGQGFYEQYF. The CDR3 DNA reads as TGCAGCGTAGGACAGGGTTTCTACGAGCAGTACTTC.

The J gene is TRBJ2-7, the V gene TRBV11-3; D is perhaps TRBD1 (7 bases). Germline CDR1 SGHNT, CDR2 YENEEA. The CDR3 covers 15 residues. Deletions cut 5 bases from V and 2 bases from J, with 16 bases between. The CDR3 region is CASSRGTELTYEQYF. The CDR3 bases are TGTGCCAGCAGCCGCGGGACAGAATTAACCTACGAGCAGTACTTC.

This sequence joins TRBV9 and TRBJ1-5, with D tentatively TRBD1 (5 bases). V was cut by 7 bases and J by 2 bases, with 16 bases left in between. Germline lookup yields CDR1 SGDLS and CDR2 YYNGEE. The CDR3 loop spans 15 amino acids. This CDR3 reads CASVGRDCGNQPQHF. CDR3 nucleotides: TGTGCCAGCGTCGGCAGGGATTGCGGCAATCAGCCCCAGCATTTT.

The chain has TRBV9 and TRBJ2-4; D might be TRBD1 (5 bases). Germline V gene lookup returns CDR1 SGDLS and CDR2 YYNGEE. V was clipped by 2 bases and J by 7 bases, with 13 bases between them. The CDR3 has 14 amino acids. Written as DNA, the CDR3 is TGTGCCAGCAGCGTCTCAGGGAATCGGAACATTCAGTACTTC. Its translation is CASSVSGNRNIQYF.